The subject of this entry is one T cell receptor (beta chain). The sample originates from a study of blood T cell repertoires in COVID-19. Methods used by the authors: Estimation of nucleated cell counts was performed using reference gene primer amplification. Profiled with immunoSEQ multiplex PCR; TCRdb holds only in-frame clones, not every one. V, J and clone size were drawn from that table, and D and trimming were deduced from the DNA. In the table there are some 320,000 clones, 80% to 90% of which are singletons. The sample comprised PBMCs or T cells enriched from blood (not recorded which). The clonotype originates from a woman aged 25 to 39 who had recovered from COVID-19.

The CDR3 DNA follows: TGCGCCAGCAGCCCGACAGGGAGACCCGGTCAGCCCCAGCATTTT. This translates into CASSPTGRPGQPQHF. The chain uses TRBV4-1 and TRBJ1-5; 7 positions agree with TRBD1. The CDR3 consists of 15 residues. After removal of 4 bases from V and 6 bases from J, the junction contained 9 bases not matched to a gene. The germline CDR1 and CDR2 sequences are MGHRA and YSYEKL.